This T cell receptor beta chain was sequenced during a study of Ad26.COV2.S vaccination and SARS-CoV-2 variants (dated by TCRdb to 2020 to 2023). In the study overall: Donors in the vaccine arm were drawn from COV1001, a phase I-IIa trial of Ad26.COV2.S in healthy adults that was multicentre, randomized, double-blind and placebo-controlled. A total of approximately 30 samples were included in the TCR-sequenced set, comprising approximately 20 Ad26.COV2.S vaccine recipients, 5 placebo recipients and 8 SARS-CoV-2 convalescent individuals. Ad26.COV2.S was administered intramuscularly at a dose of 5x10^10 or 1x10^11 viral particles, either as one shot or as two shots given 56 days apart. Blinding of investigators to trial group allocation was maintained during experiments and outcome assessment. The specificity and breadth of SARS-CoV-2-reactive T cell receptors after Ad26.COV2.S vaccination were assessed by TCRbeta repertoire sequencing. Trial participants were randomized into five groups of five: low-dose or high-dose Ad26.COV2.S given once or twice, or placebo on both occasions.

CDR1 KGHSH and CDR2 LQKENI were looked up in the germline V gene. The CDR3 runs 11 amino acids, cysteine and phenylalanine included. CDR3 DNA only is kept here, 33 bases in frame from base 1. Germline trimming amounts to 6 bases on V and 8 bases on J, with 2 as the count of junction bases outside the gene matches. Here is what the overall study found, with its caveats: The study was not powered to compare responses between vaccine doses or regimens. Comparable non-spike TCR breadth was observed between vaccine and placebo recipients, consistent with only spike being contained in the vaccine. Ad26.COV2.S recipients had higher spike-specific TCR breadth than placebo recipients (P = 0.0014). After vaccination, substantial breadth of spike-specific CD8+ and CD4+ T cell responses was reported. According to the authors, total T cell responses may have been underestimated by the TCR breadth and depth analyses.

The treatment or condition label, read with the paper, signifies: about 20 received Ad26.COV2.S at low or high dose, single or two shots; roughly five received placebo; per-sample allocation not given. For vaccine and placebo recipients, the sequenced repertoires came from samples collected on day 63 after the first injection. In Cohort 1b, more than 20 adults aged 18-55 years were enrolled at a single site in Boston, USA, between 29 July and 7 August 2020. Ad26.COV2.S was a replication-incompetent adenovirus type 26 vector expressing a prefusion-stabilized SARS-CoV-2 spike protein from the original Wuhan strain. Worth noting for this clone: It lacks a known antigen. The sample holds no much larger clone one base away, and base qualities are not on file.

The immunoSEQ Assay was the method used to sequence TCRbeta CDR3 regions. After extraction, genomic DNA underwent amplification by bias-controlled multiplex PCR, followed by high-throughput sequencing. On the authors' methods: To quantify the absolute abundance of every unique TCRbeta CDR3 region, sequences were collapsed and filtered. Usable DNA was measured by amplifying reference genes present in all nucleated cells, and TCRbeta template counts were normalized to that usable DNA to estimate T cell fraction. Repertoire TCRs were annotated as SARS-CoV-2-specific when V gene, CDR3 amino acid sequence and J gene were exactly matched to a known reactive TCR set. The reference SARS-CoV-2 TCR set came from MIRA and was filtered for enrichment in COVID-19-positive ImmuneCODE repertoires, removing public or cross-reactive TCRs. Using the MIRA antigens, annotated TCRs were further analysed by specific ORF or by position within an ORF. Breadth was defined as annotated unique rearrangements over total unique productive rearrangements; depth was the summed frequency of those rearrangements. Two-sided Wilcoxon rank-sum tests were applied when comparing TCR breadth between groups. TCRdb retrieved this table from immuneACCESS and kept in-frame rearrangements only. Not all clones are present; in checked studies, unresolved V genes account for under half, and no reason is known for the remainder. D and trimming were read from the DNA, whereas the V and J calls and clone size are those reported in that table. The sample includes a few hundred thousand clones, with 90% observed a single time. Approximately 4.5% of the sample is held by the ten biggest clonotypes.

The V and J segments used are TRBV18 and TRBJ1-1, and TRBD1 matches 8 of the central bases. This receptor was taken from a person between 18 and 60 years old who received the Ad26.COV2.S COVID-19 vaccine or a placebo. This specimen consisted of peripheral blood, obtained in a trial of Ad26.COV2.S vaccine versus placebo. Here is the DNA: TGTGCCAGCTCGACAGGGGTAGAAGCTTTCTTT. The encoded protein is CASSTGVEAFF.